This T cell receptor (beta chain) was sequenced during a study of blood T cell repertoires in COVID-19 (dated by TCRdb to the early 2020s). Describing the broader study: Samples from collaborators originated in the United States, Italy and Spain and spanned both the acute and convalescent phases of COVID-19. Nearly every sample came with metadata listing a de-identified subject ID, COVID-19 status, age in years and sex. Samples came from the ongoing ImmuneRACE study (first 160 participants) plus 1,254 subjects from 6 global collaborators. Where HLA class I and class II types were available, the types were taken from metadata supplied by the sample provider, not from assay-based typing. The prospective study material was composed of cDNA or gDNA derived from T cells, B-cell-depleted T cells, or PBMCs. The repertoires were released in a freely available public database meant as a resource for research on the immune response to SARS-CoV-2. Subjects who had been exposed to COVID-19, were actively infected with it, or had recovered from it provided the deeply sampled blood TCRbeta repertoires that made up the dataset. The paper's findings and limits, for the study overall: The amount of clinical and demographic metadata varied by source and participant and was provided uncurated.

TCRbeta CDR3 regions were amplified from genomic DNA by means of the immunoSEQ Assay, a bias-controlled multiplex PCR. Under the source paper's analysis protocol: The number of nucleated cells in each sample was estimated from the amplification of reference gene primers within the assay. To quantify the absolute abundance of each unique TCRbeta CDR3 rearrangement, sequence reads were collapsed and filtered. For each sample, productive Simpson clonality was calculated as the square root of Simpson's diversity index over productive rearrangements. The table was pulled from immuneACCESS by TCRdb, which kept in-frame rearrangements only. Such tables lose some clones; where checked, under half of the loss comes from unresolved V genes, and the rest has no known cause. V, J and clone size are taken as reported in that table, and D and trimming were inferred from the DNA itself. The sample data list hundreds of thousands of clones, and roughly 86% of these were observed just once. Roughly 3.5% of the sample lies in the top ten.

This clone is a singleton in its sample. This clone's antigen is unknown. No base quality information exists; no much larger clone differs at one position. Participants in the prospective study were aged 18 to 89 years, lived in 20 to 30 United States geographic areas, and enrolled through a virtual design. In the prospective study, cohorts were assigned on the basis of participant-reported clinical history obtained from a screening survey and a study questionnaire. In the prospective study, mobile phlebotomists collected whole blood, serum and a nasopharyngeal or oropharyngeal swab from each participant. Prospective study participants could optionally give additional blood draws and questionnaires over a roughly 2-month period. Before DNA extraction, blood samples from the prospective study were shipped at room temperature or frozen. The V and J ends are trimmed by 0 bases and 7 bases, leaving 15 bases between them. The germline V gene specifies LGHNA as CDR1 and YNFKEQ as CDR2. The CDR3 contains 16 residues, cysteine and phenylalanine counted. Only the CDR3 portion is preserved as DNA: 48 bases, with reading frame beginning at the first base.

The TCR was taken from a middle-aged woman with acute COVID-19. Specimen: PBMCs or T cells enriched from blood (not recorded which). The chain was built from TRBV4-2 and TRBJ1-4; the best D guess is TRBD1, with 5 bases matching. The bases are TGTGCCAGCAGCCAAGAATTTGGCCAGGGCGGTGAAAAACTGTTTTTT. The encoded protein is CASSQEFGQGGEKLFF.